This record covers a single T cell receptor (beta chain). This clonotype was seen many times. The antigen it recognizes is unknown. Base qualities are missing; no much larger clone stands one base away. The data belong to a study of glioma-infiltrating T cells (dated by TCRdb to 2015 to 2016). About the study as a whole: Low-grade gliomas were represented by WHO grade II oligodendrogliomas or astrocytomas, and glioblastomas were represented by WHO grade IV tumors that were sampled at initial rather than recurrent diagnosis. Sequencing of TCR alpha- and beta-chain repertoires was performed on glioma tissue, on non-neoplastic brain tissue, and on matched peripheral blood mononuclear cells. To gauge divergence between tissue and blood T-cell populations, every tissue-infiltrating repertoire was compared against the peripheral blood repertoire from the same patient. Sequencing coverage of roughly 4- to 11-fold of roughly 1 million peripheral T cells was targeted for blood libraries. Dexamethasone was administered to glioma patients for six or fewer days before surgery. The paired cohort was made up of three low-grade glioma patients, 7 or 8 primary glioblastoma patients and three non-glioma patients who contributed non-neoplastic brain tissue.

Surgical brain or tumor specimens were cryofrozen in liquid nitrogen immediately after resection, and peripheral blood cells were collected concurrently. The research as a whole found: VJ-independent divergence between tissue and blood was found to be below expectation in non-neoplastic patients but above expectation in all gliomas, particularly low-grade gliomas. Small numbers underpinned the group comparisons: roughly 8 glioblastoma patients, three low-grade glioma patients and three non-neoplastic patients. Patients with low tissue-blood divergence were marked by a signature set of shared blood CDR3 motifs, and that set was depleted in highly divergent patients. Only a very small number of CDR3 sequences turned up in both tissue and blood, a result put down to high CDR3 diversity combined with limited sampling.

The iRepertoire nested amplicon-rescue multiplex PCR (arm-PCR) platform was used to amplify TCR alpha and beta CDR3 regions from RNA. The input for one-step reverse transcription and amplification was about 90-400 ng of tissue mRNA or PBMC total RNA. Following bead purification, Illumina adapters were added by a secondary multiplex PCR, and libraries between 200 and 400 bp were gel-purified. Internal 6-nucleotide barcodes were carried by the libraries and were used for demultiplexing. Sequencing of libraries was performed on an Illumina MiSeq with 2x220 or 2x250 nucleotide paired-end reads. Turning to the authors' computational methods: Paired reads were merged using FLASH 1.2.11 and aligned with BWA-MEM to the GRCh37 human genome, and TRA and TRB reads were then extracted. V and J assignment used an IMGT-derived reference of cassette sequences and CDR3 motifs that included pseudogenes. Reads were translated in three frames, and productive CDR3s were defined by a C…FGXG motif without stop codons. A clonotype was defined as a unique combination of a V-J cassette pair and a CDR3 amino acid sequence. Reads were filtered by Hamming distance, thresholded by each sample's sequence error rate in mapped regions. TCRdb reprocessed the public reads (quality trimming at Q25 with fastp, clone calling with MiXCR) and kept in-frame beta chains. Every CDR3 protein is listed once, alongside the most common genes and DNA of its rows. Here the V and J calls rest on TCRdb's processing, not on the authors' analysis. A total of about 400,000 distinct CDR3 sequences appear in this sample, roughly 41% of them only once. The ten largest make up around 11% of the sample.

The CDR3 goes from the cysteine to the phenylalanine over 13 residues. Only CDR3 DNA is held: 39 bases, read in frame from base 1. The trim is 4 bases for V and 2 bases for J, with a gap of 8 bases between the germline ends. Reading the germline V gene (reference sequence) gives CDR1 DFQATT and CDR2 SNEGSKA. Material for sequencing was glioma tissue, nonneoplastic brain tissue, or PBMCs (not recorded which). This receptor was identified in a human donor with low-grade glioma or glioblastoma, undergoing nonglioma brain surgery, or in good health (not recorded which). The sequence joins TRBV20-1 to TRBJ2-2; the D region possibly corresponds to TRBD2 (6 bases align). The CDR3 sequence is CSANSGNTGELFF. The DNA sequence is given as TGCAGTGCTAATAGCGGTAACACCGGGGAGCTGTTTTTT.